Listed below are T cell receptor beta chains from one sample, sequenced in a study of patients and donors after allogeneic stem cell transplantation. TCRdb re-analysed the RT-PCR reads in MiXCR, keeping a single row per CDR3 protein. The profile shows hundreds of thousands of distinct CDR3 sequences, roughly 13% of them singletons. The sequencing input was blood, either unsorted or a sorted T cell fraction (not recorded which). The receptors were gathered from a human donor who was either an allogeneic HSCT recipient or a stem cell or donor lymphocyte infusion donor (not recorded which). It is not recorded whose cells these are; they may come from a transplant donor. CDR3s include the opening cysteine and the closing phenylalanine or tryptophan. The D gene is left open where the match is weak. Size is omitted from some rows. Given values are once, few, many or a class for expanded clones.

V	size	D	J	DNA	CDR3
TRBV29-1	many	TRBD2	TRBJ2-1	TGCAGCGTCGCCATAGCGGGGGGGCGTGAGCAGTTCTTC	CSVAIAGGREQFF
TRBV5-6	.	TRBD1	TRBJ1-2	TGTGCCAGCAGCTTGGATCCGGCCAGGGGGCAAGGAGGCTACACCTTC	CASSLDPARGQGGYTF
TRBV30	few	TRBD1	TRBJ2-7	TGTGCCTGGAGTGGAGACAGGGGAAAGCAGTACTTC	CAWSGDRGKQYF
TRBV12-3/TRBV12-4	many	TRBD1	TRBJ1-3	TGTGCCAGCAGTCAGGGGGCTTCTGGAAACACCATATATTTT	CASSQGASGNTIYF
TRBV20-1	.	.	TRBJ1-2	TGCAGTGCTCCCATGGGGGGGGATAACTATGGCTACACCTTC	CSAPMGGDNYGYTF
TRBV3-1	many	TRBD1	TRBJ1-6	TGTGCCAGCAGCCCCCGCGGGACAGATAATTCACCCCTCCACTTT	CASSPRGTDNSPLHF
TRBV20-1	few	.	TRBJ1-2	TGCAGTGCTAGACCAGGGAGTTCTTACTATGGCTACACCTTC	CSARPGSSYYGYTF
TRBV29-1	many	TRBD1	TRBJ1-6	TGCAGCGTAGGGACAGGGGCAAGCTCCTATAATTCACCCCTCCACTTT	CSVGTGASSYNSPLHF
TRBV6-5	.	.	TRBJ2-6	TGTGCCAGCAGTTACGAGCAAAGCTCTGGGGCCAACGTCCTGACTTTC	CASSYEQSSGANVLTF
TRBV10-3	.	.	TRBJ2-1	TGTGCCATCATGGGTAGCAATTCCTACAATGAGCAGTTCTTC	CAIMGSNSYNEQFF
TRBV6-1	.	.	TRBJ1-1	TGTGCCAGCAGTGAAAGAAGGCGGGACACTGAAGCTTTCTTT	CASSERRRDTEAFF
TRBV12-3/TRBV12-4	many	.	TRBJ2-1	TGTGCCAGCAGTTTAGCGCGAGCGGGCCCCAATGAGCAGTTCTTC	CASSLARAGPNEQFF
TRBV18	.	TRBD2	TRBJ2-5	TGTGCCAGCTCACGCGATGGACTAGCGGGAGAGACCCAGTACTTC	CASSRDGLAGETQYF
TRBV10-3	few	TRBD1	TRBJ2-7	TGTGCCATCAGTGTCCTCGACAGGGGAGGAGAGCAGTACTTC	CAISVLDRGGEQYF
TRBV6-5	.	TRBD1	TRBJ1-2	TGTGCCAGCAGTTACTCCCAGGGGGCTTATGGCTACACCTTC	CASSYSQGAYGYTF
TRBV12-3/TRBV12-4	.	.	TRBJ1-5	TGTGCCACCCAATTGGGCTCGGGCACAGGCAATCAGCCCCAGCATTTT	CATQLGSGTGNQPQHF
TRBV18	.	TRBD1	TRBJ2-1	TGTGCCAGCTCGCCCCAACAGGGGTTCGTAGACAATGAGCAGTTCTTC	CASSPQQGFVDNEQFF
TRBV19	.	.	TRBJ2-5	TGTGCCAGTAGTATGCCGACCAGGCAAGAGACCCAGTACTTC	CASSMPTRQETQYF
TRBV20-1	few	TRBD2	TRBJ2-5	TGCAGTGCTAGAGATTGGCTAGCGGGAGAGACCCAGTACTTC	CSARDWLAGETQYF
TRBV7-9	few	.	TRBJ2-3	TGTGCCAGCAGCTTAGGGCAGAACACCCCTTCGCATACGCAGTATTTT	CASSLGQNTPSHTQYF
TRBV5-1	many	TRBD2	TRBJ2-1	TGCGCCAGCAGCTATACTAGCGGGAGTGGGGATGAGCAGTTCTTC	CASSYTSGSGDEQFF
TRBV12-3/TRBV12-4	many	TRBD2	TRBJ2-1	TGTGCCAGCAGTTTAGCCGGGACTAGGAACGACAATGAGCAGTTCTTC	CASSLAGTRNDNEQFF
TRBV20-1	few	.	TRBJ2-7	TGCAGTGCTAGAGAGGATAACTACGAGCAGTACTTC	CSAREDNYEQYF
TRBV7-2	.	TRBD2	TRBJ2-3	TGTGCCAGCGGGGGGGTGATCACAGATACGCAGTATTTT	CASGGVITDTQYF
TRBV5-1	.	.	TRBJ1-4	TGCGCCAGCAGCCTACAAAGGCCCAGTGAAAAACTGTTTTTT	CASSLQRPSEKLFF
TRBV30	few	.	TRBJ2-5	TGTGCCTGGAGCCCAAGGAGGGGGTACCAAGAGACCCAGTACTTC	CAWSPRRGYQETQYF
TRBV5-6	many	.	TRBJ2-1	TGTGCCAGCAGCTTGAGGTCAGGAACGGGCAATGAGCAGTTCTTC	CASSLRSGTGNEQFF
TRBV6-1	many	.	TRBJ2-2	TGTGCCAGCAGCCCCCAGGGAGGGGGGGCTAACACCGGGGAGCTGTTTTTT	CASSPQGGGANTGELFF
TRBV9	few	TRBD1	TRBJ2-5	TGTGCCAGCAGTGCCGGGACAGCACAAGAGACCCAGTACTTC	CASSAGTAQETQYF